This T cell receptor (beta chain) stems from a study of T cells after posttransplantation cyclophosphamide. Findings and limits, study-wide: After PTCy, TRB diversity resembled that of CNI/methotrexate controls. TRB overlap between skin or GI tissue T cells and blood was limited. Donor-recipient repertoire similarity was low at 1-2 months, rising over year one.

Produced via immunoSEQ multiplex PCR; TCRdb's table is partial and in-frame only. The sample contains tens of thousands of clones, about 90% of which appear only once. Turning to this clone: Its antigen is not identified.

Germline V gene data show CDR1 as MRHNA and CDR2 as SNTAGT. This CDR3 contains 16 residues. Germline trimming cut 3 bases from V and 4 bases from J; bases unmatched to any gene: 2. Peripheral blood was collected from the related graft donor on the marrow donation day. The sequence was obtained from a woman in her forties or fifties in good health and a related stem cell transplant donor. The chain has TRBV6-4 and TRBJ2-3, with 15 bases matching TRBD2. The specimen was PBMCs. The CDR3 DNA reads as TGTGCCAGCAGTGAAGGACTAGCGGGGGGGCCAGATACGCAGTATTTT. It encodes CASSEGLAGGPDTQYF.